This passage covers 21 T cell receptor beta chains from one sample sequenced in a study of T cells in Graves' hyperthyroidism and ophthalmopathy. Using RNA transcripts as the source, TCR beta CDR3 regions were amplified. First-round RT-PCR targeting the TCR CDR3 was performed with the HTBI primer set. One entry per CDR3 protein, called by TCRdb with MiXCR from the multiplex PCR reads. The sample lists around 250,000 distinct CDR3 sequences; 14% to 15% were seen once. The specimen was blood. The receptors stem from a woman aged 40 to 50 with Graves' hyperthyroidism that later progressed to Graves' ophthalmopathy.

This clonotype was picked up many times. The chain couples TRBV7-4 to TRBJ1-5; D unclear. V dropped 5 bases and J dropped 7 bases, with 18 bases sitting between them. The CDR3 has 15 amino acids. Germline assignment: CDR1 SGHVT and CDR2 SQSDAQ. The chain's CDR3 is CASSPSDGRVQPQHF. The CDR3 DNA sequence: TGTGCCAGCAGCCCTTCCGACGGGCGAGTCCAGCCCCAGCATTTT. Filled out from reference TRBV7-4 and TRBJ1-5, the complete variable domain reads GAGVSQSPRYKVAKRGRDVALRCDSISGHVTLYWYRQTLGQGSEVLTYSQSDAQRDKSGRPSGRFSAERPERSVSTLKIQRTEQGDSAVYLCASSPSDGRVQPQHFGDGTRLSIL.

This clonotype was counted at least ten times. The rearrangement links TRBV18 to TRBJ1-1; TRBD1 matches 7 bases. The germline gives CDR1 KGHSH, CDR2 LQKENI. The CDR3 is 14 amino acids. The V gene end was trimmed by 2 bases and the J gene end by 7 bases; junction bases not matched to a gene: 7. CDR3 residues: CASSPSDRVGEAFF. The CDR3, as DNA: TGTGCCAGCTCACCATCCGACAGGGTTGGTGAAGCTTTCTTT.

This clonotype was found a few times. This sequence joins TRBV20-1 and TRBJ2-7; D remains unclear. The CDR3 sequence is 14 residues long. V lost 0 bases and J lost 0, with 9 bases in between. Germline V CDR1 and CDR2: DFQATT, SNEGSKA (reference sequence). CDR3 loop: CSARDRVRSYEQYF. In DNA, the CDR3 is TGCAGTGCTAGAGACCGGGTCCGCTCCTACGAGCAGTACTTC.

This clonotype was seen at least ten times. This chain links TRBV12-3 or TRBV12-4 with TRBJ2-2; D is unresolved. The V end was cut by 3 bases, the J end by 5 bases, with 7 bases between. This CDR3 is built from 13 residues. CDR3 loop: CASSLRMTGELFF. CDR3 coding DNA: TGTGCCAGCAGTTTGAGGATGACCGGGGAGCTGTTTTTT.

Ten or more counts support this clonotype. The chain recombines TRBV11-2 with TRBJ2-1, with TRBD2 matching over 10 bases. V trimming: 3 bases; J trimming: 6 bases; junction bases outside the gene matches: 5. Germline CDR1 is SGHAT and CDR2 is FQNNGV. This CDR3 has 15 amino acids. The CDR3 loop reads CASSFSLAGLNEQFF. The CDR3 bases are TGTGCCAGCAGCTTTTCACTAGCGGGACTCAATGAGCAGTTCTTC.

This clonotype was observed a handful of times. The CDR3 spells CASSGPFSASTDTQYF. CDR3 DNA sequence: TGTGCCAGCAGTGGTCCGTTTAGCGCATCCACAGATACGCAGTATTTT. This chain joins TRBV6-1 and TRBJ2-3, with D maybe TRBD2 (5 bases). Trimming removed 4 bases at V and 2 bases at J, with 16 bases between. There are 16 residues in the CDR3. Germline values: CDR1 MNHNS, CDR2 SASEGT.

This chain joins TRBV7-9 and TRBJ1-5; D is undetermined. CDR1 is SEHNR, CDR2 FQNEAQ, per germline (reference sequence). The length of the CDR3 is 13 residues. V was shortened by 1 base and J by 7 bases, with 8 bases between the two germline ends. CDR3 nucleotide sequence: TGTGCCAGCAGCTTAGGGGTAGAGCAGCCCCAGCATTTT. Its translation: CASSLGVEQPQHF.

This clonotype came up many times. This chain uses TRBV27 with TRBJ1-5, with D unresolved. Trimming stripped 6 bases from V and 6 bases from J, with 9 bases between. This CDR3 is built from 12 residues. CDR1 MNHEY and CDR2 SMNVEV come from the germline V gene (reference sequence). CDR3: CASSPTSQPQHF. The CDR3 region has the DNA TGTGCCAGCAGCCCGACCTCTCAGCCCCAGCATTTT.

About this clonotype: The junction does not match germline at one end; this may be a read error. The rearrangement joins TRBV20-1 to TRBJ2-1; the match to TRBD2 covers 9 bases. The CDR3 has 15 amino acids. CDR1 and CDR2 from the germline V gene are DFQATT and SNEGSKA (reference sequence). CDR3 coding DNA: TGCAGTGCTGGAGATTTCGCGGGAGGGCCCAATGAGCAGTTCTTC. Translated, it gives CSAGDFAGGPNEQFF.

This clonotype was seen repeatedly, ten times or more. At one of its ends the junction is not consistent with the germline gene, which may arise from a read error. The CDR3 loop is CAWSPGTSSSNEQFF. The CDR3, as DNA: TGTGCCTGGAGTCCGGGGACTAGCTCCTCCAATGAGCAGTTCTTC. The J gene is TRBJ2-1, the V gene TRBV30; 9 nucleotides align to TRBD2. The CDR3 extends over 15 amino acids. Looked up from germline, CDR1 is GTSNPN and CDR2 is SVGIG (reference sequence).

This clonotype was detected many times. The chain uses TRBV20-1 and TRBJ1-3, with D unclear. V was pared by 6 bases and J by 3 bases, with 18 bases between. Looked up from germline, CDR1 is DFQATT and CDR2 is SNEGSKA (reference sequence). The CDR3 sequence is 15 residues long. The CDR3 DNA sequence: TGCAGTGCCAAACTCGGCGGGGAAGGTGGAAACACCATATATTTT. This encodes CSAKLGGEGGNTIYF.

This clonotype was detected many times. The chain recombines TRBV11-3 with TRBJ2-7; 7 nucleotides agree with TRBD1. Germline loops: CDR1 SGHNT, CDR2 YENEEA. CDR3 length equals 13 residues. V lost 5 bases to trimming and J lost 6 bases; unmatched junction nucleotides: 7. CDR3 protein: CASSEEQGSEQYF. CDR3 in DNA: TGTGCCAGCAGCGAGGAACAGGGGAGCGAGCAGTACTTC. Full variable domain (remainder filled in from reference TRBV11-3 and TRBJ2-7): EAGVVQSPRYKIIEKKQPVAFWCNPISGHNTLYWYLQNLGQGPELLIRYENEEAVDDSQLPKDRFSAERLKGVDSTLKIQPAELGDSAVYLCASSEEQGSEQYFGPGTRLTVT.

Here the CDR3 reads CAWTSGTGVQQETQYF. For the CDR3, the DNA is TGTGCCTGGACTTCCGGGACAGGGGTACAGCAAGAGACCCAGTACTTC. The rearrangement joins TRBV30 to TRBJ2-5, with TRBD1 matching 10 bases. J gave up 2 bases and V 4 bases, and 10 bases lay outside the gene matches. The CDR3 contains 16 residues. Germline CDR1 and CDR2: GTSNPN and SVGIG (reference sequence).

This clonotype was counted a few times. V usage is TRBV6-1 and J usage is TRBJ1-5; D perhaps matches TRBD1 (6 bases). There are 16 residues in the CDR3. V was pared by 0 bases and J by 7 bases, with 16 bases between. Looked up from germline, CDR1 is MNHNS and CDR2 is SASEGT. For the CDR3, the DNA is TGTGCCAGCAGTGAAGCGTTGTTGGACAGAAGACAGCCCCAGCATTTT. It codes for CASSEALLDRRQPQHF.

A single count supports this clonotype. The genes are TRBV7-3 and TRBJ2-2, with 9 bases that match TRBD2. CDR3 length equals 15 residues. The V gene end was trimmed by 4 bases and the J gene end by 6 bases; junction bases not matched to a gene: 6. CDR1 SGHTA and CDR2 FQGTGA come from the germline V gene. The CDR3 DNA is TGTGCCAGCAGCTGGCTGGCGGGAGGGGCCGGGGAGCTGTTTTTT. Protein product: CASSWLAGGAGELFF. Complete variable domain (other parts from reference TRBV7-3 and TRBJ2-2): GAGVSQTPSNKVTEKGKYVELRCDPISGHTALYWYRQSLGQGPEFLIYFQGTGAADDSGLPNDRFFAVRPEGSVSTLKIQRTERGDSAVYLCASSWLAGGAGELFFGEGSRLTVL.

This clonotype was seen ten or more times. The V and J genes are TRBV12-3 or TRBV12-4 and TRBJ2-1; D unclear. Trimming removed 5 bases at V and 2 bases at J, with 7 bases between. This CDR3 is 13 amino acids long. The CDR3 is CASSLDAYNEQFF. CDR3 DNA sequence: TGTGCCAGCAGTCTGGACGCCTACAATGAGCAGTTCTTC.

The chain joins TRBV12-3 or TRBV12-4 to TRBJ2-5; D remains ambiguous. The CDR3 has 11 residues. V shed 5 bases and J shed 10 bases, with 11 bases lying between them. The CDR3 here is CASSPGPGQYF. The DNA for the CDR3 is TGTGCCAGCAGTCCTGGACCCGGCCAGTACTTC.

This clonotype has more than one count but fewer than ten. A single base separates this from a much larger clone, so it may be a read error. CDR3 protein: CASSPGRGNTIYF. CDR3 bases: TGTGCCAGCTCACCGGGACGGGGAAACACCATATATTTT. The rearrangement uses TRBV18 and TRBJ1-3; TRBD1 might be the D (5 bases). V shed 3 bases and J shed 4 bases, with 7 bases lying between them. The germline gives CDR1 KGHSH, CDR2 LQKENI. The CDR3 runs 13 residues.

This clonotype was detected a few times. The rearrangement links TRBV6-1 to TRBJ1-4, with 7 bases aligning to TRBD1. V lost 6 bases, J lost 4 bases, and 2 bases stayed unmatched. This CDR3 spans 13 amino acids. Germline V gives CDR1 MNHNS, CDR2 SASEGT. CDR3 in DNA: TGTGCCAGCAGGGACAGGCATAATGAAAAACTGTTTTTT. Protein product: CASRDRHNEKLFF.

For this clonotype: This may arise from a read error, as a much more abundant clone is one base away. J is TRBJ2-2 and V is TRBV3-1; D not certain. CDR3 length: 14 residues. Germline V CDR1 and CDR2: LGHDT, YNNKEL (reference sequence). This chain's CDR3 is CAISDGVGTGELFF. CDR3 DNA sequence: TGTGCCATCAGCGACGGCGTAGGCACCGGGGAGCTGTTTTTT.

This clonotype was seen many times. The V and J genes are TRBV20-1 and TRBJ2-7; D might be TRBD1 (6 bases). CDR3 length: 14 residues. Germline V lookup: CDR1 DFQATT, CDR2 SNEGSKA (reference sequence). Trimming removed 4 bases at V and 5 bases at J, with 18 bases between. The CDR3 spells CSANHRGGVNEQYF. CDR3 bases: TGCAGTGCTAACCACCGTGGGGGCGTAAACGAGCAGTACTTC.